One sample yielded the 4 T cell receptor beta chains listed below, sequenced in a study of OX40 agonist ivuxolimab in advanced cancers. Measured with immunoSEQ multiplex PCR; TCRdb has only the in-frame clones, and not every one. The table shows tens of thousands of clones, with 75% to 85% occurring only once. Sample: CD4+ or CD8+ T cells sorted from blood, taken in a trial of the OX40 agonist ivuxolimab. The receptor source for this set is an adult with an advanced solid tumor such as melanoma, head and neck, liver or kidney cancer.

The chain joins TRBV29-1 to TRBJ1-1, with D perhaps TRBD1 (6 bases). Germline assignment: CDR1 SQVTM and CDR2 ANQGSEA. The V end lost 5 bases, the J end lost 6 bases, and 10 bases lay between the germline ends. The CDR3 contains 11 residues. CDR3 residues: CSVRTASEAFF. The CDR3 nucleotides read TGCAGCGTTAGGACAGCCTCTGAAGCTTTCTTT.

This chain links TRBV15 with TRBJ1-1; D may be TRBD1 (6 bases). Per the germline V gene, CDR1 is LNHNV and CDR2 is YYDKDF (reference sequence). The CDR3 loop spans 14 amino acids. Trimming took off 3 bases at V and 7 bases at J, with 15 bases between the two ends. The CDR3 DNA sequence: TGTGCCACCAGCAGGAACGGGGGGCACGATGAAGCTTTCTTT. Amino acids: CATSRNGGHDEAFF. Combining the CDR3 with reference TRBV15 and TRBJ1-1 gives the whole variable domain DAMVIQNPRYQVTQFGKPVTLSCSQTLNHNVMYWYQQKSSQAPKLLFHYYDKDFNNEADTPDNFQSRRPNTSFCFLDIRSPGLGDTAMYLCATSRNGGHDEAFFGQGTRLTVV.

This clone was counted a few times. CDR3 coding DNA: TGTGCCAGCAGTGCCTCGTCCCGGGGTGACACTGAAGCTTTCTTT. As protein: CASSASSRGDTEAFF. The rearrangement uses TRBV25-1 and TRBJ1-1; D ambiguous. The V gene lost 4 bases and the J gene lost 3 bases, with 15 bases spanning the gap. CDR1 is MGHDK, CDR2 SYGVNS, per germline. CDR3 length equals 15 residues.

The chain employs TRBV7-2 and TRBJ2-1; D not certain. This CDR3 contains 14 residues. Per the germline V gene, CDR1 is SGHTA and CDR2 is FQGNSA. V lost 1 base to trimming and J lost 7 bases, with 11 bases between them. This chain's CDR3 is CASSLGLAMNEQFF. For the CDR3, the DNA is TGTGCCAGCAGCTTAGGGTTAGCAATGAATGAGCAGTTCTTC.